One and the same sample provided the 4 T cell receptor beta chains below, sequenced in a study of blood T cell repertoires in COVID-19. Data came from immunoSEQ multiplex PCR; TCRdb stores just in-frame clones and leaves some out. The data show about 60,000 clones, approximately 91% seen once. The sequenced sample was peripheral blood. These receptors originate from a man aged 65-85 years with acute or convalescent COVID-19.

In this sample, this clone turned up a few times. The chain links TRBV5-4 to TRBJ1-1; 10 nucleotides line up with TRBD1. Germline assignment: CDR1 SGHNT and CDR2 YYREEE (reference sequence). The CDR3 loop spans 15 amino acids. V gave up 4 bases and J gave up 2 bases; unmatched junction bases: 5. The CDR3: CASSPWTGGNTEAFF. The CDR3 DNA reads TGTGCCAGCAGCCCGTGGACAGGGGGTAACACTGAAGCTTTCTTT.

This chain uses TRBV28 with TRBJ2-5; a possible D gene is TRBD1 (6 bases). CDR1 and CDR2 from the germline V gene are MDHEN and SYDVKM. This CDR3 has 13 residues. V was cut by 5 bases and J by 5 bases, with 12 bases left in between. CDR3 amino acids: CASSLQGRETQYF. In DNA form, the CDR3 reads TGTGCCAGCAGTCTACAGGGTCGCGAGACCCAGTACTTC.

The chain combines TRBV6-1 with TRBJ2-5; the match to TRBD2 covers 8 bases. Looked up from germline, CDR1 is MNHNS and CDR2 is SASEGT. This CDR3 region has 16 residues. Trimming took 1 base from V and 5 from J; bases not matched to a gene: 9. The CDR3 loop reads CASSEELSGGRETQYF. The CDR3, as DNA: TGTGCCAGCAGTGAAGAGCTTTCGGGGGGGCGGGAGACCCAGTACTTC.

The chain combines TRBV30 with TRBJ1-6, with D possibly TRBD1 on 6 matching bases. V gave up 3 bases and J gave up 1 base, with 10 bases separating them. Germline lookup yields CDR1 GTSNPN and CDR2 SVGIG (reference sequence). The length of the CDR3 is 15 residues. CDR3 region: CAWSPGVSYNSPLHF. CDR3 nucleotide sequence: TGTGCCTGGAGCCCAGGGGTGTCCTATAATTCACCCCTCCACTTT.